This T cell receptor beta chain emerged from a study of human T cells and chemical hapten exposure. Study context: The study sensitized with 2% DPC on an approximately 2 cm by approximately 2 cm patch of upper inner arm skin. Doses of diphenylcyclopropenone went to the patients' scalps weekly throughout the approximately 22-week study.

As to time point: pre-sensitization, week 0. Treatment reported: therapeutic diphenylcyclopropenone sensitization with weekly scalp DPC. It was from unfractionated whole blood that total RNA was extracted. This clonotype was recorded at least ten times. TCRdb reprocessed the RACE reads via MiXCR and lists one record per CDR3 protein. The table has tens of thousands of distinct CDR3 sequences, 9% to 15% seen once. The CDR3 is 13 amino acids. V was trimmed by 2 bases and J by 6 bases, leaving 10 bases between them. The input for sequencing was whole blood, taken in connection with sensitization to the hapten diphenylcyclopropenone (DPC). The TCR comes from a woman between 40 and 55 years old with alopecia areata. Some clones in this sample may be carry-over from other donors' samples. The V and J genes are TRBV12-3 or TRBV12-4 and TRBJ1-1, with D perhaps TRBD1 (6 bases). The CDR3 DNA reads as TGTGCCAGCAGTTTACGGGGGCGGCCTGAAGCTTTCTTT. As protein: CASSLRGRPEAFF.